The 24 T cell receptor gamma chains given below trace back to one sample, sequenced in a study of γδ T cells in repeated Plasmodium falciparum infection. TCRdb reran clone calling via CATT on the multiplex PCR reads. The sample holds more than 20,000 gamma-chain clones, around 2.9% seen once. Flow sorting of PBMC yielded separate Vgamma9/Vdelta2+ and Vdelta2-negative gammadelta T cell populations for bulk repertoire analysis. What was sequenced was gamma-delta T cells from blood. Every receptor here comes from a pool of human donors (malaria-infected and uninfected, not separated).

This clone was seen at least ten times. TCRdb shows a much larger clone's protein in place of this DNA's translation, and the two differ at residue 12, likely through a read error; the protein shown is translated from the DNA. The rearrangement links TRGV9 to TRGJP. The J gene, left out of TCRdb, was set here by checking the DNA against germline. This CDR3 has 16 residues. Germline-derived CDR1 and CDR2 are GITISATS and ISYDGTV (reference sequence). The CDR3 DNA reads as TGTGCCTTGTGGGAGGTGCGGGTGATGGGCAAAAGAATCAAGGTATTT. Encoded protein: CALWEVRVMGKRIKVF.

This clone showed up many times. This may be a read error, as it is one base from a much larger clone. The J gene is TRGJ1 or TRGJ2, the V gene TRGV5. This CDR3 spans 11 amino acids. V lost 5 bases to trimming and J lost 4 bases; unmatched junction nucleotides: 2. Germline V gene sequence: CDR1 VINAFY, CDR2 YDVSNSKD. CDR3 loop: CATWAYYKKLF. The CDR3 DNA is TGTGCCACCTGGGCCTATTATAAGAAACTCTTT.

A note on this clone: TCRdb's protein, taken from a much larger clone, differs from this DNA's translation at residue 3, likely owing to a read error; the protein displayed comes from the DNA. The V gene is TRGV4, the J gene TRGJ1 or TRGJ2. The J gene is not listed in TCRdb, so it was assigned here from a DNA match to germline. Looked up from germline, CDR1 is EGSTGY and CDR2 is YDSYTSSV. This CDR3 spans 13 amino acids. As DNA, the CDR3 is TGTGCCGCCTGGGATGGGTGGACTTATAAGAAACTCTTT. This encodes CAAWDGWTYKKLF.

Points on this clone: Since a far larger clone is one base different, this is likely a read error. This sample also contains other DNA sequences that code for the same CDR3. The CDR3 region is CALWEAASYYKKLF. As DNA, the CDR3 is TGTGCCTTGTGGGAGGCGGCCTCATACTATAAGAAACTCTTT. The chain uses TRGV9 and TRGJ1 or TRGJ2. The J gene, left out of TCRdb, was set here by checking the DNA against germline. CDR1 GITISATS and CDR2 ISYDGTV come from the germline V gene (reference sequence). The V and J ends lost 2 bases and 7 bases, in that order; junction bases with no gene match: 11. This CDR3 has 14 residues.

Comment on this clone: This is likely an artifact of a read error, given a far larger clone one base away. Other DNA sequences of this sample code for an identical CDR3. The chain carries TRGV9 and TRGJP. Because TCRdb records no J gene, it was assigned here through a match of the DNA to germline. Germline V gives CDR1 GITISATS, CDR2 ISYDGTV (reference sequence). The CDR3 runs 17 residues. CDR3 protein: CALWEGARELGKKIKVF. CDR3 DNA sequence: TGTGCCCTGTGGGAGGGCGCCAGGGAGTTGGGCAAAAAAATCAAGGTATTT.

This clone was counted only a few times. TCRdb's protein, taken from a much larger clone, differs from this DNA's translation at residue 3, likely owing to a read error; the protein displayed comes from the DNA. V and J are TRGV2 and TRGJ1 or TRGJ2. Since TCRdb gives no J gene, matching the DNA to germline was used here to assign it. CDR1 and CDR2 (germline): EGSNGY, YDSYNSKV. This CDR3 is 14 amino acids long. The chain's CDR3 is CAAWDGPGYYKKLF. In DNA, the CDR3 is TGTGCCGCCTGGGACGGGCCGGGTTATTATAAGAAACTCTTT.

Regarding this clone: TCRdb's entry gives the protein of a much larger clone, which mismatches this DNA's translation at residue 9, likely from a read error; the protein reported here is translated from the DNA. The V gene is TRGV4, the J gene TRGJ1 or TRGJ2. Since TCRdb gives no J gene, matching the DNA to germline was used here to assign it. The length of the CDR3 is 14 residues. Germline values: CDR1 EGSTGY, CDR2 YDSYTSSV. After removal of 2 bases from V and 5 bases from J, the junction contained 9 bases not matched to a gene. The CDR3 is CATWDAVSDYKKLF. The DNA of the CDR3 is TGTGCCACCTGGGATGCAGTTTCCGATTATAAGAAACTCTTT.

This clone was seen many times. This clone may be a read error of a much larger clone one base away. The rearrangement joins TRGV2 to TRGJ1 or TRGJ2. TCRdb lists no J gene, so it was determined here by aligning the DNA to germline. V shed 0 bases, J shed 9 bases, and the junction held 2 bases outside the gene matches. Germline-derived CDR1 and CDR2 are EGSNGY and YDSYNSKV. This CDR3 is built from 11 residues. The CDR3: CATWDGPKKLF. CDR3 nucleotides: TGTGCCACCTGGGACGGGCCTAAGAAACTCTTT.

Comments on this clone: TCRdb's protein for this DNA is that of a much larger clone and differs from the translation at residue 8, likely a read error; the protein shown is the DNA translation. The chain joins TRGV4 to TRGJ1 or TRGJ2. This CDR3 spans 13 amino acids. Germline CDR1 and CDR2: EGSTGY and YDSYTSSV. Germline trimming cut 4 bases from V and 11 bases from J; bases unmatched to any gene: 14. The CDR3 bases are TGTGCCACCTGGGACCGACTAGCCTTGGAGAAACTCTTT. Its translation: CATWDRLALEKLF.

About this clone: This sequence is one base from a far larger clone and is likely a read error. Other DNA sequences in this specimen translate into the identical CDR3. This chain connects TRGV9 to TRGJ1 or TRGJ2. The J segment lost 7 bases and the V segment lost 3 bases, leaving 9 bases of the junction unmatched. The CDR3 totals 13 residues. The germline CDR1 and CDR2 sequences are GITISATS and ISYDGTV (reference sequence). Here the CDR3 DNA reads TGTGCCTTGTGGGAGACAACTTACTATAAGAAACTCTTT. Encoded protein: CALWETTYYKKLF.

By share, this clone counts as medium-sized. The J gene is TRGJ1 or TRGJ2, the V gene TRGV9. Trimming took 8 bases from V and 5 from J; bases not matched to a gene: 0. The CDR3 loop spans 9 amino acids. Germline lookup yields CDR1 GITISATS and CDR2 ISYDGTV (reference sequence). DNA for the CDR3: TGTGCCTTGTATTATAAGAAACTCTTT. Translation gives CALYYKKLF.

This clone came up many times. For this DNA, TCRdb reports the protein of a much larger clone, which diverges at residue 9, most likely from a read error; the protein presented here is translated directly from the DNA. This chain joins TRGV8 and TRGJ1 or TRGJ2. Per germline, CDR1 VENAVY and CDR2 YDSYNSRV. This CDR3 has 11 residues. The CDR3 here is CATWDYYKRLF. The CDR3 bases are TGTGCCACCTGGGATTATTATAAGAGACTCTTT.

This clone was counted at least ten times. The rearrangement uses TRGV5 and TRGJP2. Per the germline V gene, CDR1 is VINAFY and CDR2 is YDVSNSKD. V shed 3 bases and J 5 bases; nucleotides not matched to a gene: 9. CDR3 length equals 15 residues. CDR3 sequence (DNA): TGTGCCACCTGGGACTCGCCCGGGAGTGATTGGATCAAGACGTTT. Protein: CATWDSPGSDWIKTF.

This clone was seen only a few times. TCRdb's listed protein matches a much larger clone and diverges from this DNA's translation at residue 8, likely through a read error; the protein shown comes from the DNA. The rearrangement uses TRGV9 and TRGJP. The J gene, left out of TCRdb, was set here by checking the DNA against germline. Trimming removed 2 bases from V and 7 bases from J; junction bases left unmatched: 8. Germline lookup yields CDR1 GITISATS and CDR2 ISYDGTV (reference sequence). This CDR3 has 17 residues. CDR3 sequence reads: CALWEATSELGKKIKVF. The CDR3, as DNA: TGTGCCTTGTGGGAGGCAACCTCGGAGTTGGGCAAAAAAATCAAGGTATTT.

At least ten counts were recorded for this clone. The J gene is TRGJ1 or TRGJ2, the V gene TRGV3. Trimming removed 1 base from V and 2 bases from J; junction bases left unmatched: 8. Germline V gene sequence: CDR1 VTNTFY, CDR2 YDVSTARD (reference sequence). The CDR3 length is 15 residues. DNA for the CDR3: TGTGCCACCTGGGACAGACCTCCTTATTATTATAAGAAACTCTTT. Its protein is CATWDRPPYYYKKLF.

On this clone: This probably arose from a read error, given a far larger clone one base away. Additional DNA sequences in this sample encode the identical CDR3. The V gene call reads TRGV9; no J gene was called. The CDR3 is made up of 17 amino acids. The germline V gene encodes CDR1 GITISATS and CDR2 ISYDGTV (reference sequence). This CDR3 is CALWVLLQELGKKIKVF. CDR3 nucleotide sequence: TGTGCCTTGTGGGTACTCCTCCAAGAGTTGGGCAAAAAAATCAAGGTATTC.

Points on this clone: A read error likely explains this, since a far larger clone differs by one base. The sample has other DNA sequences that encode this CDR3 too. This sequence joins TRGV2 and TRGJ1 or TRGJ2. The J gene comes from matching the DNA to germline here; TCRdb lacks it. The CDR3 covers 14 residues. Germline assignment: CDR1 EGSNGY and CDR2 YDSYNSKV. V gave up 2 bases and J gave up 4 bases; unmatched junction bases: 8. The CDR3 protein is CATWDVRNYYKKLF. DNA of the CDR3: TGTGCCACCTGGGACGTCCGGAACTATTATAAGAAACTCTTT.

Worth noting for this clone: The protein that TCRdb holds for this DNA derives from a much larger clone and differs from the translated DNA at residue 5, which likely indicates a read error; the protein shown here is translated from the DNA. This sequence joins TRGV9 and TRGJ1 or TRGJ2. The J gene, not given by TCRdb, was assigned here from a germline match of the nucleotide sequence. Germline V gives CDR1 GITISATS, CDR2 ISYDGTV (reference sequence). The CDR3 extends over 15 amino acids. After removal of 5 bases from V and 0 bases from J, the junction contained 10 bases not matched to a gene. In DNA form, the CDR3 reads TGTGCCTTGTGGGGGCAAAACCAGAATTATTATAAGAAACTCTTT. This encodes CALWGQNQNYYKKLF.

The sample holds a few counts of this clone. The TCRdb record carries a much larger clone's protein, which differs from this DNA's translation at residue 4; a read error is the likely cause, and the protein listed here is the DNA translation. This rearrangement joins TRGV3 to TRGJ1 or TRGJ2. Since TCRdb gives no J gene, matching the DNA to germline was used here to assign it. This CDR3 is 14 amino acids long. Germline V gives CDR1 VTNTFY, CDR2 YDVSTARD (reference sequence). The CDR3 bases are TGTGCCACCCGGGACAGGGTCGTTTATTATAAGAAACTCTTT. Residues: CATRDRVVYYKKLF.

By frequency in the sample, this clone is medium-sized. DNA for the CDR3: TGTGCCACCTGGGACAGGCTGTATTATAAGAAACTCTTT. This sequence encodes CATWDRLYYKKLF. V is TRGV5 and J is TRGJ1 or TRGJ2. The V segment lost 0 bases and the J segment 4 bases; nucleotides outside the gene matches: 3. This CDR3 is built from 13 residues. Looked up from germline, CDR1 is VINAFY and CDR2 is YDVSNSKD.

This clone appeared a few times. The chain recombines TRGV9 with TRGJ1 or TRGJ2. The J gene is not listed in TCRdb, so it was assigned here from a DNA match to germline. Trimming cost V 2 bases and J 5 bases; bases outside gene matches: 9. The CDR3 consists of 14 residues. The germline CDR1 and CDR2 sequences are GITISATS and ISYDGTV (reference sequence). The CDR3 loop is CALWEARKNYKKLF. In nucleotides, the CDR3 is TGTGCCTTGTGGGAGGCGCGGAAGAATTATAAGAAACTCTTT.

In its sample, this clone was seen many times. V usage is TRGV2 and J usage is TRGJ1 or TRGJ2. There are 15 residues in the CDR3. Per the germline V gene, CDR1 is EGSNGY and CDR2 is YDSYNSKV. J lost 3 bases, V lost 0 bases, and 8 bases had no gene match. The CDR3 bases are TGTGCCACCTGGGACGGGCCCCCCCTTTATTATAAGAAACTCTTT. Encoded protein: CATWDGPPLYYKKLF.

For this clone: A far larger clone lies a single base away; this is likely a read error. It is unclear where the CDR3 begins or ends on the DNA, so no DNA is shown, and the CDR3 is as TCRdb lists it. The V gene was identified as TRGV9, while no J gene was called. Germline V gene lookup returns CDR1 GITISATS and CDR2 ISYDGTV (reference sequence). 33 amino acids form the CDR3, both terminal residues included. This chain's CDR3 is CALWEVKRDDIRNSLAVEQHLLSQVSIGRIQHF.

This clone was recorded many times. TCRdb lists the protein of a much larger clone for this DNA, which differs at residue 3, so this is likely a read error; the protein given here is translated from the DNA itself. The V segment is TRGV3, and no J call was made. The CDR3 totals 9 residues. The germline V gene encodes CDR1 VTNTFY and CDR2 YDVSTARD (reference sequence). This chain's CDR3 is CAAWGPRVF. CDR3 DNA: TGTGCCGCCTGGGGGCCCCGGGTCTTT.